The 16 T cell receptor beta chains reported below all come from one sample, sequenced in a study of T-cell memory formation after mild COVID-19 (dated by TCRdb to about 2021). The library was prepared using 5' RACE. Sequencing instrument: Illumina NovaSeq 6000. TCRdb passed the public sequencing reads through fastp at Q25 and MiXCR, retaining productive beta sequences. Identical CDR3 protein sequences are pooled into one entry, listed with their most common genes and DNA. Present in this sample are a few hundred thousand distinct CDR3 sequences, 8% to 10% of which were seen just once. Of the sample, 20% to 25% is held by the ten largest clones. Sequenced sample: PBMCs or a T cell subset sorted from them (not recorded which). These receptors were taken from a man between 18 and 35 years old who had mild COVID-19 (a few samples of this study predate the infection). The sample titles of this study are shuffled in the database, so cell type and time point are left out; the donor was told from shared clones.

The chain links TRBV5-5 to TRBJ1-3; D call uncertain. The CDR3 length is 15 residues. The germline CDR1 and CDR2 sequences are SGHKS and YYEKEE (reference sequence). V was shortened by 0 bases and J by 2 bases, with 9 bases between the two germline ends. CDR3 nucleotides: TGTGCCAGCAGCTTGGTTTTCCGGACTGGAAACACCATATATTTT. Its translation: CASSLVFRTGNTIYF.

The chain links TRBV7-2 to TRBJ2-3, with D perhaps TRBD1 (8 bases). Germline loops: CDR1 SGHTA, CDR2 FQGNSA. V lost 1 base and J lost 5, with 10 bases in between. The CDR3 totals 14 residues. CDR3 nucleotides: TGTGCCAGCAGCTTAGACAGGGGGGGAGATACGCAGTATTTT. Encoded protein: CASSLDRGGDTQYF. The complete variable domain, with remaining parts taken from reference TRBV7-2 and TRBJ2-3, reads GAGVSQSPSNKVTEKGKDVELRCDPISGHTALYWYRQSLGQGLEFLIYFQGNSAPDKSGLPSDRFSAERTGGSVSTLTIQRTQQEDSAVYLCASSLDRGGDTQYFGPGTRLTVL.

This clonotype was found many times. This chain links TRBV5-5 with TRBJ2-1; 9 bases map to TRBD2. The CDR3 sequence is 14 residues long. The V gene end was trimmed by 1 base and the J gene end by 8 bases; junction bases not matched to a gene: 4. Germline lookup yields CDR1 SGHKS and CDR2 YYEKEE (reference sequence). The DNA for the CDR3 is TGTGCCAGCAGCTTGTTTGCGGGGGGGGATGAGCAGTTCTTC. As protein: CASSLFAGGDEQFF. Using reference TRBV5-5 and TRBJ2-1 for the parts outside the CDR3, the full variable domain is DAGVTQSPTHLIKTRGQQVTLRCSPISGHKSVSWYQQVLGQGPQFIFQYYEKEERGRGNFPDRFSARQFPNYSSELNVNALLLGDSALYLCASSLFAGGDEQFFGPGTRLTVL.

This clonotype was counted between two and nine times. The chain combines TRBV12-3 or TRBV12-4 with TRBJ1-6; D might be TRBD1 (5 bases). The CDR3 has 14 residues. Trimming cost V 4 bases and J 8 bases, with 12 bases left between them. The CDR3 nucleotides read TGTGCCAGCAGTTCCGCCGGGGGGGATTCACCCCTCCACTTT. Amino acids: CASSSAGGDSPLHF.

This clonotype showed up just once. The gene calls are TRBV12-3 or TRBV12-4 and TRBJ1-2; D gene uncertain. The V end lost 5 bases, the J end lost 2 bases, and 18 bases lay between the germline ends. This CDR3 is built from 16 residues. The CDR3 here is CASSPLTAIENYGYTF. The CDR3 DNA reads TGTGCCAGCAGTCCGTTAACGGCGATCGAGAACTATGGCTACACCTTC.

The chain links TRBV7-3 to TRBJ2-6, with D unresolved. CDR3 length: 15 residues. V lost 4 bases and J lost 4, with 11 bases in between. CDR1 and CDR2 (germline): SGHTA, FQGTGA. CDR3 protein: CASSWGLGGANVLTF. The DNA for the CDR3 is TGTGCCAGCAGCTGGGGTCTAGGAGGGGCCAACGTCCTGACTTTC.

The rearrangement joins TRBV18 to TRBJ1-5; D is ambiguous. The V end lost 3 bases, the J end lost 4 bases, and 7 bases lay between the germline ends. The CDR3 covers 13 residues. Germline lookup yields CDR1 KGHSH and CDR2 LQKENI. CDR3 sequence reads: CASSPNPNQPQHF. The CDR3 bases are TGTGCCAGCTCACCGAACCCGAATCAGCCCCAGCATTTT.

This chain uses TRBV6-2 or TRBV6-3 with TRBJ1-1; tentative D call: TRBD1 (5 bases). The germline CDR1 and CDR2 sequences are MNHEY and SVGEGT. The CDR3 sequence is 16 residues long. V lost 7 bases to trimming and J lost 4 bases, with 22 bases between them. In DNA, the CDR3 is TGTGCCAGCACCTTAAAACGGGGGGGTTTAAGCACTGAAGCTTTCTTT. It translates to CASTLKRGGLSTEAFF.

This clonotype has ten or more counts. The chain carries TRBV5-4 and TRBJ2-5, with 11 bases identical to TRBD1. V dropped 4 bases and J dropped 5; count of bases not matched to a gene: 7. Germline assignment: CDR1 SGHNT and CDR2 YYREEE (reference sequence). This CDR3 region has 15 residues. DNA of the CDR3: TGTGCCAGCAGCCGGGACAGGGGGGTTGCGGAGACCCAGTACTTC. Its protein product is CASSRDRGVAETQYF.

This clonotype has more than one count but fewer than ten. The V gene is TRBV5-1, the J gene TRBJ2-2, with D uncertain. V shed 7 bases and J shed 6 bases, with 10 bases lying between them. The CDR3 extends over 12 amino acids. The germline V gene has CDR1 SGHRS and CDR2 YFSETQ. CDR3 in amino acids: CASSPGAGELFF. The DNA for the CDR3 is TGCGCCAGCTCCCCTGGGGCCGGGGAGCTGTTTTTT.

This clonotype was recorded a few times. The CDR3 loop is CAISRGTQRGVEQYF. DNA for the CDR3: TGTGCCATCTCGCGCGGGACTCAGCGGGGGGTCGAGCAGTACTTC. The J gene is TRBJ2-7, the V gene TRBV15, with TRBD2 matching over 9 bases. This CDR3 spans 15 amino acids. V shed 10 bases and J 6 bases; nucleotides not matched to a gene: 16. CDR1 LNHNV and CDR2 YYDKDF come from the germline V gene (reference sequence).

There are a few counts of this clonotype. The V gene is TRBV9, the J gene TRBJ2-1; no reliable D call. There are 14 residues in the CDR3. Deletions cut 5 bases from V and 2 bases from J, with 11 bases between. Germline-derived CDR1 and CDR2 are SGDLS and YYNGEE. CDR3 sequence: CASSPGLTYNEQFF. The CDR3 region has the DNA TGTGCCAGCAGTCCCGGCCTGACCTACAATGAGCAGTTCTTC.

There are many counts of this clonotype. The CDR3 reads CASSQGASGVGPGYGYTF. Here the CDR3 DNA reads TGTGCCAGCAGCCAAGGAGCTTCGGGGGTCGGGCCTGGCTATGGCTACACCTTC. The V and J genes are TRBV3-1 and TRBJ1-2; D perhaps matches TRBD1 (5 bases). Looked up from germline, CDR1 is LGHDT and CDR2 is YNNKEL (reference sequence). Trimming stripped 1 base from V and 4 bases from J, with 22 bases between. This CDR3 has 18 amino acids.

This clonotype has a count of ten or more. The chain uses TRBV7-2 and TRBJ2-7; D is unclear. The CDR3 has 13 residues. CDR1 and CDR2 (germline): SGHTA, FQGNSA. Trimming pared 1 base from V and 0 bases from J, leaving 4 bases between. For the CDR3, the DNA is TGTGCCAGCAGCTTAGGACCCTCCTACGAGCAGTACTTC. This translates into CASSLGPSYEQYF.

The chain recombines TRBV7-9 with TRBJ2-5; D might be TRBD2 (6 bases). The CDR3 length is 16 residues. Looked up from germline, CDR1 is SEHNR and CDR2 is FQNEAQ (reference sequence). Trimming stripped 5 bases from V and 3 bases from J, with 19 bases between. The CDR3 sequence: CASSETLAVGKETQYF. As DNA, the CDR3 is TGTGCCAGCAGCGAGACCTTAGCGGTGGGGAAAGAGACCCAGTACTTC.

This clonotype was counted only a few times. V gene TRBV28 combines with J gene TRBJ2-7; no firm D call. The germline V gene has CDR1 MDHEN and CDR2 SYDVKM. CDR3 length: 13 residues. Here the CDR3 reads CASSTMDGRPPNV. CDR3 coding DNA: TGTGCCAGCAGCACCATGGACGGGCGGCCCCCAAACGTC.